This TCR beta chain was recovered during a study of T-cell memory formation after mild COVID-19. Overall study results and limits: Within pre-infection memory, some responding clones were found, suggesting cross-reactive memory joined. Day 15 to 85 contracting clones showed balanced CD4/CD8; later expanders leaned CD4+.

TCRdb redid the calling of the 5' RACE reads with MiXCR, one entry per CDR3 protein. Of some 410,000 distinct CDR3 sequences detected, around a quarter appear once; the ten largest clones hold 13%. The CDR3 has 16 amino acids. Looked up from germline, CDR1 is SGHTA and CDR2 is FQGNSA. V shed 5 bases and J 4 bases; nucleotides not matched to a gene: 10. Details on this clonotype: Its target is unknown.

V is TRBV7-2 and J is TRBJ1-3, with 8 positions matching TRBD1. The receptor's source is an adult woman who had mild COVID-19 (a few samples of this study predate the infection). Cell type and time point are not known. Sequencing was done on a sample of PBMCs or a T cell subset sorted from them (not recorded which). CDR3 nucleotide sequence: TGTGCCAGCAGCGAACTTACAGGGGGAACAGGAAACACCATATATTTT. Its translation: CASSELTGGTGNTIYF.